This T cell receptor beta chain was obtained from a study of cytomegalovirus exposure and HLA in healthy donors (dated by TCRdb to 2016 to 2017). Turning to the overall study: The roughly 670 repertoires of the first cohort and the 120 or so validation repertoires were produced on the same platform, according to a later analysis. The study aimed to test whether cataloging public T cell receptors could reveal signatures of past pathogen exposure. In addition to the first cohort of 666 subjects, a separate validation cohort of around 110 different subjects was used. To predict cytomegalovirus infection status, the study combined high-throughput TCR immunosequencing, statistical association of individual TCRs with disease status, and machine learning.

CDR1 and CDR2, looked up from the germline V gene, are SGDLS and YYNGEE. Trimming at the junction amounts to 0 bases on V and 2 bases on J, and the germline ends lie 20 bases apart. The CDR3, from cysteine to phenylalanine, totals 18 residues. CDR3 DNA is the only sequence kept; it has 54 bases, read in frame from the first base. Broader findings and caveats from the paper: It was suggested by the authors that the approach could potentially be generalized to other disease states and immunological phenotypes. Across donors, most TCR sequences were observed very rarely, whereas some public TCRs were present in many individuals. Subsequent analysis determined that TCRs grouped into clusters in the first cohort also showed a tendency toward co-occurrence across the 120 or so validation repertoires, and roughly 94% of cluster scores exceeded 0. A later analysis had no HLA typing for the validation cohort, so co-occurrence there was scored across all 110 or so repertoires. The study gave a list of under 200 TCR beta chains associated with cytomegalovirus. A few of the identified cytomegalovirus-associated TCR beta chains were confirmed in vitro to be specific for cytomegalovirus antigens. Cytomegalovirus status was reported to be diagnosed by the classifier with high specificity and sensitivity in both the original and validation cohorts.

Turning to this clone: The antigen this receptor binds is unknown. No much larger clone exists at a distance of one base, and base qualities are not known.

Donors formed part of the validation cohort, which comprised over a hundred subjects and was distinct from the first cohort of 690 or so subjects. Library preparation used the immunoSEQ multiplex PCR assay. In the original analysis: To diagnose cytomegalovirus status from the catalog of TCR beta chain sequences, a statistical classification framework was built. TCRdb retrieved this table from immuneACCESS and kept in-frame rearrangements only. Not all clones are present; in checked studies, unresolved V genes account for under half, and no reason is known for the remainder. D and trimming come from the DNA, and the V and J calls and clone size come from that table. This sample gives about 65,000 clones in total; approximately 93% of them show up just once. The ten largest clones take up less than 4.5% of the sample.

The sample comprised PBMCs. This chain is built from TRBV9 and TRBJ1-2; possibly the D gene is TRBD1, per 5 matching bases. This receptor was taken from a man between 18 and 35 years old in good health and CMV-seropositive. Here is the DNA: TGTGCCAGCAGCGTAGGTAATCGATTGGAGGGGCCCAACTATGGCTACACCTTC. Its product reads: CASSVGNRLEGPNYGYTF.